The 29 T cell receptor beta chains listed next were all sequenced from one sample in a study of shared clonotypes between healthy human individuals. Selected positively for CCR7 and CD45RO-negative, naive CD8 cells excluded terminally differentiated effector memory CD45RA+ cells. Sequenced by immunoSEQ multiplex PCR; TCRdb stores in-frame clones only, minus some. The table records about 1.9 million clones, 85% to 95% of them present only once. Specimen: naive CD8+ T cells from PBMCs. Receptors originate from a man between 18 and 29 years old in good health. Some clones in this sample may be carry-over from other donors' samples.

The chain joins TRBV4-1 to TRBJ2-3; the D is unclear. This CDR3 region has 16 residues. CDR1 and CDR2 (germline): MGHRA, YSYEKL. The V end was cut by 0 bases, the J end by 0 bases, with 10 bases between. CDR3 region: CASSQDIVTSTDTQYF. The CDR3 DNA reads as TGCGCCAGCAGCCAAGATATAGTAACTAGCACAGATACGCAGTATTTT.

The CDR3 loop reads CSVEEISYNEQFF. The CDR3 nucleotides read TGCAGCGTTGAAGAAATCTCCTACAATGAGCAGTTCTTC. The rearrangement links TRBV29-1 to TRBJ2-1; D gene unclear. The V end lost 0 bases, the J end lost 0 bases, and 3 bases lay between the germline ends. The CDR3 contains 13 residues. Germline loops: CDR1 SQVTM, CDR2 ANQGSEA.

As concerns this clone: Other DNA sequences of this sample code for an identical CDR3. The chain has TRBV9 and TRBJ2-7; 9 nucleotides align to TRBD2. This CDR3 spans 15 amino acids. From germline, CDR1 is SGDLS and CDR2 YYNGEE. J lost 3 bases, V lost 3 bases, and 7 bases had no gene match. The CDR3 DNA sequence: TGTGCCAGCAGCGAAGGAAGCGGGAGGCTCTACGAGCAGTACTTC. This sequence encodes CASSEGSGRLYEQYF.

With regard to this clone: Other DNA sequences within the sample encode an identical CDR3. The chain uses TRBV27 and TRBJ1-1; D possibly corresponds to TRBD1 (6 bases). The V end lost 0 bases, the J end lost 1 base, and 9 bases lay between the germline ends. The CDR3 sequence is 15 residues long. CDR1 is MNHEY, CDR2 SMNVEV, per germline (reference sequence). Written as DNA, the CDR3 is TGTGCCAGCAGTTTATCTCCAGGGGCGAACACTGAAGCTTTCTTT. This translates into CASSLSPGANTEAFF.

The rearrangement joins TRBV19 to TRBJ1-1; D might be TRBD1 (5 bases). CDR3 length: 15 amino acids. Trimming took 3 bases from V and 8 from J, leaving 19 bases between them. Germline CDR1 LNHDA, CDR2 SQIVND (reference sequence). Here the CDR3 DNA reads TGTGCCAGTAGTATGTCACGGGGGGGACCCGCCGAAGCTTTCTTT. This sequence encodes CASSMSRGGPAEAFF.

The genes are TRBV7-6 and TRBJ2-1, with 9 positions matching TRBD2. Per germline, CDR1 SGHVS and CDR2 FNYEAQ. The length of the CDR3 is 15 residues. J lost 2 bases, V lost 4 bases, and 3 bases had no gene match. CDR3 sequence reads: CASSSSGNPYNEQFF. The DNA for the CDR3 is TGTGCCAGCAGCTCTAGCGGGAACCCCTACAATGAGCAGTTCTTC.

This clone is a singleton in its sample. The rearrangement uses TRBV27 and TRBJ1-5, with no clear D. V was cut by 10 bases and J by 1 base, with 14 bases left in between. CDR3 length equals 14 residues. Per the germline V gene, CDR1 is MNHEY and CDR2 is SMNVEV (reference sequence). CDR3 bases: TGTGCCACCAGCGTGGTCGGGAGCAATCAGCCCCAGCATTTT. It yields the protein CATSVVGSNQPQHF.

Remarks on this clone: Other DNA sequences of this sample code for an identical CDR3. The V gene is TRBV28, the J gene TRBJ1-5, with 8 nucleotides matching TRBD1. The CDR3 runs to 15 residues. After removal of 4 bases from V and 0 bases from J, the junction contained 2 bases not matched to a gene. In germline, CDR1 is MDHEN, CDR2 SYDVKM. The CDR3 here is CASSSGQASNQPQHF. CDR3 coding DNA: TGTGCCAGCAGTTCGGGACAGGCTAGCAATCAGCCCCAGCATTTT.

This clone showed up just a few times. The chain joins TRBV29-1 to TRBJ1-2; D is unresolved. CDR1 is SQVTM and CDR2 is ANQGSEA in the germline V gene. V was pared by 7 bases and J by 2 bases, with 14 bases between. The length of the CDR3 is 13 residues. The CDR3 nucleotides read TGCAGCGCTCCGTCCTGGTCCAACTATGGCTACACCTTC. Amino acids: CSAPSWSNYGYTF.

This clone was seen a handful of times. The chain joins TRBV19 to TRBJ1-1, with D maybe TRBD1 (5 bases). This CDR3 region has 15 residues. V was pared by 3 bases and J by 0 bases, with 11 bases between. In germline, CDR1 is LNHDA, CDR2 SQIVND (reference sequence). The CDR3 nucleotides read TGTGCCAGTAGTATCCGGACACTAGTGAACACTGAAGCTTTCTTT. As protein: CASSIRTLVNTEAFF.

This chain links TRBV27 with TRBJ1-2, with TRBD1 identical over 10 bases. Germline CDR1 MNHEY, CDR2 SMNVEV (reference sequence). There are 15 residues in the CDR3. With 5 bases clipped from V and 4 bases from J, the junction kept 7 bases outside the gene matches. CDR3 nucleotides: TGTGCCAGCAGTACGTGGACAGGGGGGGGCTATGGCTACACCTTC. It yields the protein CASSTWTGGGYGYTF.

The rearrangement links TRBV5-1 to TRBJ1-2; 8 bases match TRBD1. Per the germline V gene, CDR1 is SGHRS and CDR2 is YFSETQ. V trimming: 4 bases; J trimming: 13 bases; junction bases outside the gene matches: 18. The CDR3 runs 15 residues. CDR3 residues: CASSNRTGLILPTTF. CDR3 DNA sequence: TGCGCCAGCAGCAACCGGACAGGGTTGATTTTACCGACCACCTTC.

Concerning this clone: Other DNA sequences in this specimen translate into the identical CDR3. The rearrangement uses TRBV9 and TRBJ2-6; maybe TRBD1 (6 bases). Trimming cost V 0 bases and J 4 bases, with 11 bases left between them. The CDR3 has 16 amino acids. Germline CDR1 reads SGDLS; CDR2 reads YYNGEE. CDR3 sequence (DNA): TGTGCCAGCAGCGTAGACACAGGGACAGGGGCCAACGTCCTGACTTTC. This codes for CASSVDTGTGANVLTF.

The chain carries TRBV10-3 and TRBJ2-1; D possibly corresponds to TRBD1 (6 bases). Germline V gives CDR1 ENHRY, CDR2 SYGVKD. The V gene lost 6 bases and the J gene lost 0 bases, with 18 bases spanning the gap. The CDR3 contains 17 residues. The CDR3 here is CAISLATGTLSYNEQFF. As DNA, the CDR3 is TGTGCCATCAGCCTCGCGACAGGAACACTCTCCTACAATGAGCAGTTCTTC.

V gene TRBV25-1 combines with J gene TRBJ2-3; TRBD2 might be the D (6 bases). The germline V gene encodes CDR1 MGHDK and CDR2 SYGVNS. There are 14 residues in the CDR3. Trimming stripped 6 bases from V and 0 bases from J, with 10 bases between. DNA of the CDR3: TGTGCCAGCAGGGACGGGGGAAGCACAGATACGCAGTATTTT. Its protein is CASRDGGSTDTQYF.

This rearrangement joins TRBV6-1 to TRBJ2-7; D unclear. Germline values: CDR1 MNHNS, CDR2 SASEGT. The V end lost 4 bases, the J end lost 4 bases, and 14 bases lay between the germline ends. The CDR3 is 14 amino acids. CDR3 DNA: TGTGCCAGCAGTGCAAGAACGTCTGGGTACGAGCAGTACTTC. Translating it yields CASSARTSGYEQYF.

The gene calls are TRBV6-5 and TRBJ1-1, with D possibly matching TRBD1 (5 bases). The germline CDR1 and CDR2 sequences are MNHEY and SVGAGI. The CDR3 is 14 residues long. V lost 2 bases and J lost 4, with 11 bases in between. Written as DNA, the CDR3 is TGTGCCAGCAGTTACGCCAGGGCGGGCACTGAAGCTTTCTTT. It is translated as CASSYARAGTEAFF.

The chain carries TRBV28 and TRBJ1-2, with no clear D. Germline values: CDR1 MDHEN, CDR2 SYDVKM. The CDR3 runs 13 residues. Trimming cost V 8 bases and J 6 bases, with 16 bases left between them. The chain's CDR3 is CASRRRVGDGYTF. The CDR3 region has the DNA TGTGCCAGCCGACGGAGGGTCGGAGATGGCTACACCTTC.

The J gene is TRBJ2-5, the V gene TRBV28; no firm D call. Trimming took 8 bases from V and 5 from J, leaving 15 bases between them. Looked up from germline, CDR1 is MDHEN and CDR2 is SYDVKM. The CDR3 extends over 13 amino acids. The CDR3 loop reads CASYQLGIETQYF. Written as DNA, the CDR3 is TGTGCCAGCTACCAACTGGGGATTGAGACCCAGTACTTC.

The rearrangement uses TRBV28 and TRBJ2-4, with 12 bases that match TRBD2. CDR1 MDHEN and CDR2 SYDVKM come from the germline V gene. V lost 3 bases and J lost 2; bases outside the gene matches: 8. This CDR3 region has 18 residues. The CDR3 is CASSFRRTSGTPKNIQYF. CDR3 DNA sequence: TGTGCCAGCAGTTTCCGGAGGACTAGCGGGACCCCCAAAAACATTCAGTACTTC.

This sequence joins TRBV11-1 and TRBJ2-5; tentatively, D is TRBD2 (7 bases). Between the trimmed V and J ends, which lost 5 bases and 5 bases, there was a span of 15 bases. Germline CDR1 SGHAT, CDR2 FQDESV (reference sequence). The CDR3 totals 14 residues. DNA for the CDR3: TGTGCCAGCAGCCCCCGGGGGGCGGATGAGACCCAGTACTTC. Translating gives CASSPRGADETQYF.

The chain has TRBV15 and TRBJ2-2; maybe TRBD2 (7 bases). V was cut by 0 bases and J by 4 bases, with 15 bases left in between. The CDR3 loop spans 17 amino acids. Germline CDR1 and CDR2: LNHNV and YYDKDF (reference sequence). The CDR3 coding sequence is TGTGCCACCAGCAGAGATACTGGGGGGGCGGTCACCGGGGAGCTGTTTTTT. Translated, it gives CATSRDTGGAVTGELFF.

V and J are TRBV4-3 and TRBJ2-1; 14 bases fit TRBD2. The CDR3 extends over 17 amino acids. With 4 bases clipped from V and 9 bases from J, the junction kept 11 bases outside the gene matches. Germline values: CDR1 LGHNA, CDR2 YSLEER. As DNA, the CDR3 is TGCGCCAGCAGCCCATTATTGGGACTAGCGGGAGAAGGTGAGCAGTTCTTC. The encoded protein is CASSPLLGLAGEGEQFF.

This chain links TRBV4-1 with TRBJ2-1; D uncertain. V was cut by 4 bases and J by 2 bases, with 18 bases left in between. The CDR3 loop spans 17 amino acids. Germline V lookup: CDR1 MGHRA, CDR2 YSYEKL. For the CDR3, the DNA is TGCGCCAGCAGCCCCAACTTCGGTGCCGGCACCTACAATGAGCAGTTCTTC. Translating gives CASSPNFGAGTYNEQFF.

The chain combines TRBV11-2 with TRBJ2-5, with 11 bases aligning to TRBD2. The junction had 5 bases not matched to a gene; V was cut back by 5 bases and J by 0 bases. CDR3 length equals 16 residues. Germline V gene lookup returns CDR1 SGHAT and CDR2 FQNNGV. CDR3 bases: TGTGCCAGCAGCACACTAGCGGGAGCTCACCAAGAGACCCAGTACTTC. Translating gives CASSTLAGAHQETQYF.

The chain couples TRBV29-1 to TRBJ2-1, with 8 nucleotides matching TRBD1. Germline V CDR1 and CDR2: SQVTM, ANQGSEA. This CDR3 has 13 amino acids. J gave up 9 bases and V 1 base, and 5 bases lay outside the gene matches. CDR3 amino acids: CSVEGQGYGEQFF. The DNA of the CDR3 is TGCAGCGTTGAAGGACAGGGGTATGGTGAGCAGTTCTTC.

The chain employs TRBV11-2 and TRBJ2-7; D gene ambiguous. In germline, CDR1 is SGHAT, CDR2 FQNNGV. The CDR3 is made up of 14 amino acids. Trimming removed 1 base at V and 6 bases at J, with 13 bases between. This CDR3 reads CASSLGRGPFEQYF. In DNA, the CDR3 is TGTGCCAGCAGCTTAGGACGCGGACCCTTCGAGCAGTACTTC.

The rearrangement joins TRBV19 to TRBJ2-1, with TRBD2 matching over 7 bases. Germline assignment: CDR1 LNHDA and CDR2 SQIVND (reference sequence). Germline trimming cut 3 bases from V and 2 bases from J; bases unmatched to any gene: 7. The CDR3 has 16 residues. DNA for the CDR3: TGTGCCAGTAGTATCGTGCGGGAGCGGACCTACAATGAGCAGTTCTTC. Translation: CASSIVRERTYNEQFF.

The count of this clone is one. This specimen includes other DNA sequences encoding the same CDR3. V gene TRBV19 combines with J gene TRBJ2-1; 8 bases are shared with TRBD2. This CDR3 has 15 amino acids. The ends lost 2 bases at V and 4 bases at J; junction bases unmatched: 4. Germline V gives CDR1 LNHDA, CDR2 SQIVND (reference sequence). CDR3: CASSITGGPYNEQFF. The CDR3 region has the DNA TGTGCCAGTAGTATAACGGGAGGGCCTTACAATGAGCAGTTCTTC.